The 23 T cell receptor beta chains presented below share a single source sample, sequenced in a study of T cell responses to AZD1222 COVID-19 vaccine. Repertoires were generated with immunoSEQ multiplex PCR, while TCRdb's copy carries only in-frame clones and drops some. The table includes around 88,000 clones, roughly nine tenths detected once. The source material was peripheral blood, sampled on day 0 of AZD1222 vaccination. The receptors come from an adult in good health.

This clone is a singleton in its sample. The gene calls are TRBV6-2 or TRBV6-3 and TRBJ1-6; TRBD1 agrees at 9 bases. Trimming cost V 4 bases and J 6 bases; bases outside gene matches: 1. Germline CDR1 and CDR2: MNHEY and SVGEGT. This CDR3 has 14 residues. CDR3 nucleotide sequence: TGTGCCAGCAGTTGGGGACAGGGTAATTCACCCCTCCACTTT. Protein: CASSWGQGNSPLHF.

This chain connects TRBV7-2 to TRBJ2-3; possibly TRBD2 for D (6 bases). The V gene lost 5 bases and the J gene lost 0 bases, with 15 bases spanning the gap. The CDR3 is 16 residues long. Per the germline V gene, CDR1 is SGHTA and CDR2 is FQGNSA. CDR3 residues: CASSQDSGFSTDTQYF. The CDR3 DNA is TGTGCCAGCAGCCAAGATAGCGGATTTAGCACAGATACGCAGTATTTT.

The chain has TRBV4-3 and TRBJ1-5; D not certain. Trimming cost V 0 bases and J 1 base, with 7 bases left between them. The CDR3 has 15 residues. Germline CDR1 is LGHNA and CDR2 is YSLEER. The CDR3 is CASSQEVQSNQPQHF. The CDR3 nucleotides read TGCGCCAGCAGCCAAGAGGTGCAGAGCAATCAGCCCCAGCATTTT.

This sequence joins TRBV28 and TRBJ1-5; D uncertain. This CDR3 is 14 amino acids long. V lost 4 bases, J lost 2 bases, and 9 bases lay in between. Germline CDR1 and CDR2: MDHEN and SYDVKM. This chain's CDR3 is CASSSRARNQPQHF. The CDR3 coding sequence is TGTGCCAGCAGTTCCCGGGCCCGCAATCAGCCCCAGCATTTT.

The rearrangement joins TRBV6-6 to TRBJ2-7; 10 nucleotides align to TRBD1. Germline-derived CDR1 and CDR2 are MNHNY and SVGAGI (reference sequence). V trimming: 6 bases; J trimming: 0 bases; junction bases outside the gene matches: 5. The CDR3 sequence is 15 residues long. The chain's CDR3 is CASSRGQGGSYEQYF. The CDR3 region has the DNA TGTGCCAGCAGCCGCGGACAGGGGGGCTCCTACGAGCAGTACTTC.

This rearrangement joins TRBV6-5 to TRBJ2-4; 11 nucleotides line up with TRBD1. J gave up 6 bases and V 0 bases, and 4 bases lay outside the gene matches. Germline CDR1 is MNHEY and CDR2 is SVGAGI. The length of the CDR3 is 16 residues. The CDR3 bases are TGTGCCAGCAGTTACTCGGGGACAGGGGGAGGAAACATTCAGTACTTC. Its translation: CASSYSGTGGGNIQYF.

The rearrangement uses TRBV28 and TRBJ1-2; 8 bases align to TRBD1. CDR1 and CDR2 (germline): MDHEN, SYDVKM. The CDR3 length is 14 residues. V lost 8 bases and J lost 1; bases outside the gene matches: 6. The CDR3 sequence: CASRRDRNNYGYTF. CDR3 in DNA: TGTGCCAGCCGCCGGGACAGGAATAACTATGGCTACACCTTC.

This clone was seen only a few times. The CDR3 reads CASHLLQTGELFF. The CDR3 nucleotides are TGTGCCTCCCACCTCCTTCAAACCGGGGAGCTGTTTTTT. The chain is built from TRBV6-5 and TRBJ2-2; D gene uncertain. Germline-derived CDR1 and CDR2 are MNHEY and SVGAGI. This CDR3 contains 13 residues. V lost 11 bases to trimming and J lost 5 bases, with 15 bases between them.

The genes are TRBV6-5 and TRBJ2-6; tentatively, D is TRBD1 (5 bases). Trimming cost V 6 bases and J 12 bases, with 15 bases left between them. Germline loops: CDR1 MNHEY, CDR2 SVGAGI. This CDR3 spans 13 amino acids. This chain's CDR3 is CASRGYGAVVLTF. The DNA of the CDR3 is TGTGCCAGCAGGGGTTATGGGGCCGTCGTCCTGACTTTC.

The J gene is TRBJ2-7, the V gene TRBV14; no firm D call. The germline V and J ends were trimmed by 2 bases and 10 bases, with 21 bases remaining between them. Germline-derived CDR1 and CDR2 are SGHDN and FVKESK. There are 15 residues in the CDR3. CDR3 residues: CASSQISLRAGDQYF. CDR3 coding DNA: TGTGCCAGCAGCCAAATTAGTCTGAGAGCCGGCGACCAGTACTTC.

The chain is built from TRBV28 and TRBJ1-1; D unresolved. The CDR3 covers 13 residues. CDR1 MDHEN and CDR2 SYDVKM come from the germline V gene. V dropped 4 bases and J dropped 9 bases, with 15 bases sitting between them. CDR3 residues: CASSSTGSAQAFF. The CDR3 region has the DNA TGTGCCAGCAGTTCTACGGGGTCGGCTCAAGCTTTCTTT.

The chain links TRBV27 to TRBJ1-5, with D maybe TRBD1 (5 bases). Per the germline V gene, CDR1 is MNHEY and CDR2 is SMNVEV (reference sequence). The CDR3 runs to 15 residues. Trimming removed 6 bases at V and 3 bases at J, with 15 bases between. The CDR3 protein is CASRYSGGINQPQHF. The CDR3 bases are TGTGCCAGCAGGTACAGCGGGGGAATCAATCAGCCCCAGCATTTT.

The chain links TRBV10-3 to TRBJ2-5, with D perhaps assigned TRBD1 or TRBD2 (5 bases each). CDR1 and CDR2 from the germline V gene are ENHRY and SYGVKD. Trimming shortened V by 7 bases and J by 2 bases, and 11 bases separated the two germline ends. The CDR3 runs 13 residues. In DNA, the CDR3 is TGTGCCATCACGGCCGGGGCGCAAGAGACCCAGTACTTC. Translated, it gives CAITAGAQETQYF.

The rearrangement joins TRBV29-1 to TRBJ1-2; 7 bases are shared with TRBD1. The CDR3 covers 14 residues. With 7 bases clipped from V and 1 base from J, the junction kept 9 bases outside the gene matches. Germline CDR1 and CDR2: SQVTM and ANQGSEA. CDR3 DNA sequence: TGCAGCGATTCGGGGCAGGGGGATAACTATGGCTACACCTTC. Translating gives CSDSGQGDNYGYTF. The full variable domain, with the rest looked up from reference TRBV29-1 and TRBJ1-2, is SAVISQKPSRDICQRGTSLTIQCQVDSQVTMMFWYRQQPGQSLTLIATANQGSEATYESGFVIDKFPISRPNLTFSTLTVSNMSPEDSSIYLCSDSGQGDNYGYTFGSGTRLTVV.

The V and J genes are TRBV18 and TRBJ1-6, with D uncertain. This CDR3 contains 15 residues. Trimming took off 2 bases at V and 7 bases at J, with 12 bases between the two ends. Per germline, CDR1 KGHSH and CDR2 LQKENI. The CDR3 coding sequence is TGTGCCAGCTCACCATCGGTAGGCGGGAATTCACCCCTCCACTTT. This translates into CASSPSVGGNSPLHF.

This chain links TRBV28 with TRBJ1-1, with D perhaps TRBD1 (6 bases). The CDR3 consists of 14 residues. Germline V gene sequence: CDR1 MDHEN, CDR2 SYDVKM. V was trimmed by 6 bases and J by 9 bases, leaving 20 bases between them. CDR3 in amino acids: CASSPGGGASKAFF. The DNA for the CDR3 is TGTGCCAGCAGCCCGGGGGGGGGCGCCTCTAAAGCTTTCTTT.

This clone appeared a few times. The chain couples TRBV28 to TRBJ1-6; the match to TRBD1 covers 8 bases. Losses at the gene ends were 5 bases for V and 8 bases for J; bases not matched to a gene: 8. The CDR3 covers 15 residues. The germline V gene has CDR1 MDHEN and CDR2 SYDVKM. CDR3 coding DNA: TGTGCCAGCAGTATAAAAGGGACAGGTCATTCACCCCTCCACTTT. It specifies CASSIKGTGHSPLHF.

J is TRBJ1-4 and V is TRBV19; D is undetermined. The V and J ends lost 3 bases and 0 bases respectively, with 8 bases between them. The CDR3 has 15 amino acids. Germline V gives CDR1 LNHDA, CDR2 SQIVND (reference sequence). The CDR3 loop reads CASSIGSATNEKLFF. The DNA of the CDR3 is TGTGCCAGTAGTATTGGCTCTGCAACTAATGAAAAACTGTTTTTT.

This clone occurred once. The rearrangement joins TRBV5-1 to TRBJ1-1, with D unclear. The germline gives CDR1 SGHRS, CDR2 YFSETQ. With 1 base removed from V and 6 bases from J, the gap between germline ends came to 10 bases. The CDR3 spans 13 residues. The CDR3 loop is CASSLQGNPEAFF. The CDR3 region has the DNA TGCGCCAGCAGCTTGCAAGGGAATCCTGAAGCTTTCTTT. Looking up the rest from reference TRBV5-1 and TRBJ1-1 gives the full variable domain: KAGVTQTPRYLIKTRGQQVTLSCSPISGHRSVSWYQQTPGQGLQFLFEYFSETQRNKGNFPGRFSGRQFSNSRSEMNVSTLELGDSALYLCASSLQGNPEAFFGQGTRLTVV.

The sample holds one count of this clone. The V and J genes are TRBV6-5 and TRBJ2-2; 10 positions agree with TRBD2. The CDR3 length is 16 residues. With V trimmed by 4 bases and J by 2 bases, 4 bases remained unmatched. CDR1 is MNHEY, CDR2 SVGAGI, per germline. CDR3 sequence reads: CASSWASGGNTGELFF. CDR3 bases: TGTGCCAGCAGTTGGGCTAGCGGGGGAAACACCGGGGAGCTGTTTTTT.

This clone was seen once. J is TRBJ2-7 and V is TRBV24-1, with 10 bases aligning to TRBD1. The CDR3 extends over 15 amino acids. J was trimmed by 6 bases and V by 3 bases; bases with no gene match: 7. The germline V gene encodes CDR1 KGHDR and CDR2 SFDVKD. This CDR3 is CATSDPDRGRLEQYF. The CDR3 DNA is TGTGCCACCAGTGATCCCGACAGGGGGCGACTCGAGCAGTACTTC.

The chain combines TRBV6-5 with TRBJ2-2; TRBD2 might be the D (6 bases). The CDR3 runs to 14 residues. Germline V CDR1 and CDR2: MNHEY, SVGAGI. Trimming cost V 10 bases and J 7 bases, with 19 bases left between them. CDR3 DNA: TGTGCCACCCTAGCGAGGAGGGCAGGCGGGGAGCTGTTTTTT. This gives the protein CATLARRAGGELFF.

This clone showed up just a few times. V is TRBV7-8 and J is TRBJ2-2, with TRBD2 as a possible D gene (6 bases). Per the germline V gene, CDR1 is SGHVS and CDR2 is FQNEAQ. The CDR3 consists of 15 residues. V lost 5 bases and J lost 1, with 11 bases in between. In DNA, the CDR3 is TGTGCCAGCAGCCCTCGGGAGAGGAACACCGGGGAGCTGTTTTTT. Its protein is CASSPRERNTGELFF.